This is a list of T cell receptor beta chains from one sample in a study of T cells after yellow fever vaccination. From the 5' RACE reads, TCRdb called clonotypes with MiXCR, one entry per CDR3 protein. This table holds tens of thousands of distinct CDR3 sequences, approximately 7% found once. Source: CD8+ T cells sorted from PBMCs, taken 15 days after the yellow fever booster vaccination. Receptors originate from a young man who received the YFV17D yellow fever vaccine. Each CDR3 is given without its conserved first and last residue. Fields, in order: CDR3 protein, V gene, clone size. The size field is filled for only some rows; it gives once, few, many or a size class.

CDR3 protein: ASSLDGLTSGTDTQY; V gene: TRBV11-2; clone size: many
CDR3 protein: ASSLAGLAGSQNEQF; V gene: TRBV12-3/TRBV12-4; clone size: many
CDR3 protein: ASSGGVTEAF; V gene: TRBV5-1; clone size: many
CDR3 protein: SVAFETENEQY; V gene: TRBV29-1; clone size: .
CDR3 protein: ASSLGLEGD; V gene: TRBV7-9; clone size: many
CDR3 protein: ASSLQGESGEQY; V gene: TRBV13; clone size: .
CDR3 protein: ASSLWRASYEQY; V gene: TRBV28; clone size: many
CDR3 protein: ASKDGLTYEQY; V gene: TRBV5-1; clone size: many
CDR3 protein: SVGQGGEKLF; V gene: TRBV29-1; clone size: many
CDR3 protein: AIGKGYNEQF; V gene: TRBV10-3; clone size: many
CDR3 protein: ASSWGAGGRLMNEQF; V gene: TRBV28; clone size: many
CDR3 protein: ASSLGTGIQETQY; V gene: TRBV12-3/TRBV12-4; clone size: many
CDR3 protein: AISESTHSYEQY; V gene: TRBV10-3; clone size: .
CDR3 protein: SARDYLKGASGPYEQY; V gene: TRBV20-1; clone size: few
CDR3 protein: ASIPSPHSGANVLT; V gene: TRBV6-1; clone size: .
CDR3 protein: ASSERGGASDTQY; V gene: TRBV25-1; clone size: many
CDR3 protein: ASSLAGGGDEQY; V gene: TRBV27; clone size: many
CDR3 protein: ASSKQVPWTHPYNEQF; V gene: TRBV3-1; clone size: .
CDR3 protein: ASSPPGGYGYT; V gene: TRBV7-2; clone size: many
CDR3 protein: ATSRDWGGTGDHEQY; V gene: TRBV15; clone size: many
CDR3 protein: ASRLNEGYGYT; V gene: TRBV5-1; clone size: many
CDR3 protein: ASSLTGSAYNEQF; V gene: TRBV7-2; clone size: many
CDR3 protein: ASSSRARWQETQY; V gene: TRBV12-3/TRBV12-4; clone size: .
CDR3 protein: ASSDHTGAWPQH; V gene: TRBV2; clone size: many
CDR3 protein: ASSPAQGSEDTQY; V gene: TRBV4-2; clone size: many
CDR3 protein: ASSGVGMNTEAF; V gene: TRBV5-6; clone size: many
CDR3 protein: ASSPLPGEQY; V gene: TRBV3-1; clone size: many
CDR3 protein: ASSVGTGGAEQY; V gene: TRBV9; clone size: many
CDR3 protein: ASAVGGSYEQY; V gene: TRBV27; clone size: many
CDR3 protein: ASSRGLAGTYEQY; V gene: TRBV6-2/TRBV6-3; clone size: many
CDR3 protein: ASSQTTVFVTLYEQY; V gene: TRBV7-8; clone size: many
CDR3 protein: ASSPGGGSGELF; V gene: TRBV9; clone size: many
CDR3 protein: SVDVSGTFETQY; V gene: TRBV29-1; clone size: many
CDR3 protein: ASSPPDGVSYNEQF; V gene: TRBV28; clone size: many
CDR3 protein: ASSLASGILNEQF; V gene: TRBV5-1; clone size: many
CDR3 protein: ASSLAITDTQY; V gene: TRBV27; clone size: many
CDR3 protein: ASSLGQGAAHYEQY; V gene: TRBV5-1; clone size: .
CDR3 protein: ASSLGQPNEKLF; V gene: TRBV5-1; clone size: few
CDR3 protein: ASSLWGGVSETQY; V gene: TRBV5-1; clone size: many
CDR3 protein: ASSRDLETQY; V gene: TRBV18; clone size: .
CDR3 protein: SASDLAGAKQY; V gene: TRBV20-1; clone size: many
CDR3 protein: ASSPAGNEQF; V gene: TRBV7-9; clone size: many
CDR3 protein: AISPGLAGGPVAYEQY; V gene: TRBV12-3/TRBV12-4; clone size: few
CDR3 protein: ASSLGMGTGVYGYT; V gene: TRBV13; clone size: few
CDR3 protein: ASSYLAGELDTQY; V gene: TRBV6-5; clone size: many
CDR3 protein: ARSPPGLAEGN; V gene: TRBV7-9; clone size: .
CDR3 protein: ASSPGEGVPYEQY; V gene: TRBV18; clone size: many
CDR3 protein: ASSLAPPGSPLH; V gene: TRBV7-2; clone size: many
CDR3 protein: ASSRGTGNYEQY; V gene: TRBV7-6; clone size: many
CDR3 protein: ASNGGAGELF; V gene: TRBV27; clone size: many
CDR3 protein: ATSRDPSGSVNEQF; V gene: TRBV15; clone size: many
CDR3 protein: ASSDRDRGYNEQF; V gene: TRBV2; clone size: many